The 30 T cell receptor beta chains below come from one sample, sequenced in a study of cytomegalovirus exposure and HLA in healthy donors. This PCR relied on a set of 60 Vbeta primers and 13 Jbeta primers. TCRdb's copy holds only in-frame clones and misses some; the assay was immunoSEQ multiplex PCR. The sample has about 190,000 clones, 75% to 90% seen once. The sequencing input was PBMCs. These receptors all stem from a woman in her forties or fifties in good health and CMV-seropositive.

The genes are TRBV19 and TRBJ1-6; D ambiguous. CDR1 and CDR2 (germline): LNHDA, SQIVND (reference sequence). The CDR3 covers 13 residues. The V end lost 4 bases, the J end lost 7 bases, and 8 bases lay between the germline ends. In DNA form, the CDR3 reads TGTGCCAGTAGTACGCGGGAGAATTCACCCCTCCACTTT. The encoded protein is CASSTRENSPLHF.

The chain joins TRBV9 to TRBJ1-1; TRBD1 matches at 9 bases. Germline assignment: CDR1 SGDLS and CDR2 YYNGEE. V dropped 0 bases and J dropped 10; count of bases not matched to a gene: 7. The CDR3 has 14 amino acids. The CDR3 spells CASSVEPGQGGAFF. CDR3 bases: TGTGCCAGCAGCGTAGAGCCGGGACAGGGAGGAGCTTTCTTT.

The chain uses TRBV6-5 and TRBJ1-1, with D uncertain. The germline V gene encodes CDR1 MNHEY and CDR2 SVGAGI. CDR3 size: 15 residues. V lost 6 bases to trimming and J lost 11 bases, with 25 bases between them. The CDR3 reads CASRRTPDGVGQAFF. The CDR3 DNA reads TGTGCCAGCAGACGGACCCCAGACGGGGTAGGTCAGGCTTTCTTT.

The V and J genes are TRBV7-2 and TRBJ2-5, with 11 bases that match TRBD2. V was clipped by 0 bases and J by 4 bases; unmatched bases: 1. CDR3 length: 15 amino acids. Germline assignment: CDR1 SGHTA and CDR2 FQGNSA. This CDR3 is CASSLAGLAGETQYF. In DNA, the CDR3 is TGTGCCAGCAGCTTAGCCGGACTAGCGGGAGAGACCCAGTACTTC.

The chain couples TRBV10-3 to TRBJ1-6; 8 positions match TRBD1. V lost 10 bases, J lost 7 bases, and 12 bases stayed unmatched. CDR1 and CDR2 from the germline V gene are ENHRY and SYGVKD. The CDR3 is made up of 15 amino acids. For the CDR3, the DNA is TGTGCCACCGGCGGGACAGGTACAGGGAATTCACCCCTCCACTTT. Translation gives CATGGTGTGNSPLHF.

The chain is built from TRBV9 and TRBJ2-1, with D possibly being TRBD1 (6 bases). CDR1 and CDR2 from the germline V gene are SGDLS and YYNGEE. The CDR3 is 15 amino acids. V was pared by 0 bases and J by 5 bases, with 12 bases between. DNA for the CDR3: TGTGCCAGCAGCGTAGTAGGGCAGGGGAACAATGAGCAGTTCTTC. As protein: CASSVVGQGNNEQFF.

This chain uses TRBV14 with TRBJ2-7, with D perhaps TRBD1 (6 bases). The CDR3 has 18 residues. Germline loops: CDR1 SGHDN, CDR2 FVKESK. V gave up 4 bases and J gave up 4 bases, with 26 bases separating them. For the CDR3, the DNA is TGTGCCAGCAGCCGTGGAGTGGGACACGGGACGGCGATTTACGAGCAGTACTTC. This translates into CASSRGVGHGTAIYEQYF.

This clone was recorded a few times. The CDR3 DNA sequence: TGTGCCAGCAGTCTCAGGGGGCTTGGGGAAAAACTGTTTTTT. Encoded protein: CASSLRGLGEKLFF. The chain is built from TRBV28 and TRBJ1-4; TRBD1 matches at 8 bases. Germline V gene sequence: CDR1 MDHEN, CDR2 SYDVKM. CDR3 length: 14 amino acids. After removal of 5 bases from V and 8 bases from J, the junction contained 7 bases not matched to a gene.

In its sample, this clone was seen a few times. J is TRBJ2-3 and V is TRBV6-5; TRBD2 matches at 10 bases. This CDR3 spans 16 amino acids. V shed 3 bases and J 7 bases; nucleotides not matched to a gene: 10. Germline loops: CDR1 MNHEY, CDR2 SVGAGI. CDR3 bases: TGTGCCAGCAGTTATATATCGAGCGGGGGGGCTAATACGCAGTATTTT. It codes for CASSYISSGGANTQYF.

The chain is built from TRBV4-1 and TRBJ1-1, with TRBD1 identical over 8 bases. Germline V lookup: CDR1 MGHRA, CDR2 YSYEKL. V was pared by 4 bases and J by 1 base, with 5 bases of the junction left unmatched. This CDR3 region has 15 residues. The CDR3 bases are TGCGCCAGCAGCCGCCTCGGGACAGGGAACACTGAAGCTTTCTTT. This translates into CASSRLGTGNTEAFF.

V and J are TRBV5-4 and TRBJ2-5, with D tentatively TRBD2 (5 bases). This CDR3 has 14 residues. CDR1 and CDR2 from the germline V gene are SGHNT and YYREEE (reference sequence). Deletions cut 3 bases from V and 4 bases from J, with 13 bases between. The CDR3: CASSSPDSTETQYF. The CDR3 coding sequence is TGTGCCAGCAGCTCACCGGACTCCACAGAGACCCAGTACTTC.

The genes are TRBV6-5 and TRBJ1-1, with D uncertain. Per germline, CDR1 MNHEY and CDR2 SVGAGI. V was shortened by 5 bases and J by 3 bases, with 13 bases between the two germline ends. CDR3 length equals 14 residues. CDR3 nucleotides: TGTGCCAGCAGTGTGCAGCTAGGCTACACTGAAGCTTTCTTT. It encodes CASSVQLGYTEAFF.

This chain connects TRBV7-2 to TRBJ2-2, with a weak D call TRBD1 (6 bases). V was trimmed by 1 base and J by 8 bases, leaving 11 bases between them. Germline CDR1 SGHTA, CDR2 FQGNSA. The CDR3 is made up of 14 amino acids. CDR3 DNA sequence: TGTGCCAGCAGCTTAGTCAACAGGGTAGGGGAGCTGTTTTTT. This gives the protein CASSLVNRVGELFF.

This clone was seen a single time. The CDR3 region has the DNA TGTGCCAGCTCTAACCCAGGGGCAGATACGCAGTATTTT. Its translation is CASSNPGADTQYF. The chain combines TRBV6-5 with TRBJ2-3; D possibly corresponds to TRBD1 (6 bases). The CDR3 runs to 13 residues. Germline V lookup: CDR1 MNHEY, CDR2 SVGAGI. Trimming removed 8 bases from V and 4 bases from J, with 13 bases in between.

J is TRBJ1-1 and V is TRBV6-1; possible D gene TRBD1, 5 bases. V dropped 7 bases and J dropped 2 bases, with 11 bases sitting between them. Germline loops: CDR1 MNHNS, CDR2 SASEGT. The CDR3 spans 13 residues. The CDR3 nucleotides are TGTGCCAGCACCGAAAGGGGAAACACTGAAGCTTTCTTT. Encoded protein: CASTERGNTEAFF.

V gene TRBV13 combines with J gene TRBJ2-5; D is undetermined. V dropped 1 base and J dropped 2 bases, with 8 bases sitting between them. The germline V gene encodes CDR1 PRHDT and CDR2 FYEKMQ (reference sequence). The CDR3 is 14 residues long. The CDR3: CASSLVSVQETQYF. DNA of the CDR3: TGTGCCAGCAGCTTAGTATCAGTTCAAGAGACCCAGTACTTC.

This clone was seen a single time. The J gene is TRBJ2-1, the V gene TRBV6-5, with 10 bases identical to TRBD2. The V segment lost 7 bases and the J segment 0 bases; nucleotides outside the gene matches: 3. In germline, CDR1 is MNHEY, CDR2 SVGAGI. CDR3 length: 15 residues. The CDR3 region has the DNA TGTGCCAGCACCCTAGCGGGGGCCTCCTACAATGAGCAGTTCTTC. Protein sequence: CASTLAGASYNEQFF.

The chain employs TRBV5-8 and TRBJ2-5; possible D gene TRBD2, 6 bases. CDR1 is SGHTS and CDR2 is YDEGEE in the germline V gene. V dropped 0 bases and J dropped 5 bases, with 14 bases sitting between them. The length of the CDR3 is 15 residues. The CDR3 spells CASSLEGTRDETQYF. Here the CDR3 DNA reads TGTGCCAGCAGCTTGGAGGGGACGCGGGACGAGACCCAGTACTTC.

The genes are TRBV19 and TRBJ2-2, with TRBD2 as a possible D gene (7 bases). V was pared by 6 bases and J by 4 bases, with 12 bases between. The length of the CDR3 is 14 residues. CDR1 is LNHDA and CDR2 is SQIVND in the germline V gene (reference sequence). For the CDR3, the DNA is TGTGCCAGTAGGGTACGGGGGGCCACCGGGGAGCTGTTTTTT. It yields the protein CASRVRGATGELFF. The full variable domain, completed using reference TRBV19 and TRBJ2-2, is DGGITQSPKYLFRKEGQNVTLSCEQNLNHDAMYWYRQDPGQGLRLIYYSQIVNDFQKGDIAEGYSVSREKKESFPLTVTSAQKNPTAFYLCASRVRGATGELFFGEGSRLTVL.

The rearrangement links TRBV5-5 to TRBJ2-5; weak D call: TRBD2 (5 bases). The DNA end is a closer match to TRBJ2-7, so the J assignment may be wrong. The CDR3 contains 13 residues. The germline CDR1 and CDR2 sequences are SGHKS and YYEKEE (reference sequence). The DNA for the CDR3 is TGTGCCAGCAGCTCTCTCATGACTACCGAGCAGTACTTC. Its protein is CASSSLMTTEQYF.

The rearrangement links TRBV7-8 to TRBJ2-2, with 12 bases lining up with TRBD2. The length of the CDR3 is 18 residues. Germline CDR1 SGHVS, CDR2 FQNEAQ. With V trimmed by 5 bases and J by 6 bases, 13 bases remained unmatched. The CDR3 reads CASSPQTSGGSRSGELFF. CDR3 nucleotides: TGTGCCAGCAGCCCACAGACTAGCGGGGGCTCTCGCTCCGGGGAGCTGTTTTTT.

The rearrangement uses TRBV6-6 and TRBJ1-1; D ambiguous. Looked up from germline, CDR1 is MNHNY and CDR2 is SVGAGI (reference sequence). The CDR3 is 14 amino acids. V gave up 7 bases and J gave up 0 bases, with 12 bases separating them. The CDR3 region has the DNA TGTGCCAGCACCAGGCTCGGGGTGAACACTGAAGCTTTCTTT. Encoded protein: CASTRLGVNTEAFF.

This chain uses TRBV19 with TRBJ1-5, with D tentatively TRBD1 (6 bases). Germline values: CDR1 LNHDA, CDR2 SQIVND (reference sequence). CDR3 length: 15 residues. With 7 bases removed from V and 3 bases from J, the gap between germline ends came to 16 bases. The DNA for the CDR3 is TGTGCCAGTAAGAACAGGGCGATTGACAATCAGCCCCAGCATTTT. Its translation is CASKNRAIDNQPQHF. The variable domain in full, with the rest retrieved from reference TRBV19 and TRBJ1-5, is DGGITQSPKYLFRKEGQNVTLSCEQNLNHDAMYWYRQDPGQGLRLIYYSQIVNDFQKGDIAEGYSVSREKKESFPLTVTSAQKNPTAFYLCASKNRAIDNQPQHFGDGTRLSIL.

The chain is built from TRBV27 and TRBJ1-3; 9 bases match TRBD1. Germline V gene sequence: CDR1 MNHEY, CDR2 SMNVEV (reference sequence). The CDR3 totals 12 residues. Losses at the gene ends were 8 bases for V and 5 bases for J; bases not matched to a gene: 1. The CDR3 DNA reads TGTGCCAGCGGACAGGGGAGAAACACCATATATTTT. Encoded protein: CASGQGRNTIYF.

This rearrangement joins TRBV9 to TRBJ1-1, with TRBD1 identical over 10 bases. V lost 3 bases, J lost 2 bases, and 1 base stayed unmatched. The CDR3 consists of 14 residues. Germline CDR1 reads SGDLS; CDR2 reads YYNGEE. CDR3 protein: CASSGTGGNTEAFF. CDR3 nucleotides: TGTGCCAGCAGCGGGACAGGGGGTAACACTGAAGCTTTCTTT.

This chain links TRBV7-6 with TRBJ2-3; D remains ambiguous. This CDR3 contains 11 residues. The germline V gene has CDR1 SGHVS and CDR2 FNYEAQ. Trimming removed 5 bases from V and 7 bases from J, with 7 bases in between. The CDR3 DNA reads TGTGCCAGCAGCAAAGACTATACGCAGTATTTT. Its protein is CASSKDYTQYF.

V is TRBV18 and J is TRBJ1-3; the match to TRBD1 covers 10 bases. The germline CDR1 and CDR2 sequences are KGHSH and LQKENI. The CDR3 is 17 amino acids. The ends lost 2 bases at V and 3 bases at J; junction bases unmatched: 7. Written as DNA, the CDR3 is TGTGCCAGCTCACCAACGAGGGACAGGGGATTTGGAAACACCATATATTTT. Encoded protein: CASSPTRDRGFGNTIYF.

V is TRBV9 and J is TRBJ1-5, with 7 nucleotides matching TRBD1. The trim removed 1 base at V and 7 bases at J, leaving 2 bases unmatched. The CDR3 runs to 13 residues. Germline V gives CDR1 SGDLS, CDR2 YYNGEE. CDR3 sequence (DNA): TGTGCCAGCAGCGTACAGGGGGACCAGCCCCAGCATTTT. This sequence encodes CASSVQGDQPQHF.

In regard to this clone: Different DNA sequences within this sample yield the same CDR3. The CDR3 nucleotides read TGTGCCATCAGGGAGGCGGGGAAAGAGACCCAGTACTTC. This translates into CAIREAGKETQYF. The J gene is TRBJ2-5, the V gene TRBV10-3; maybe TRBD2 (6 bases). Germline assignment: CDR1 ENHRY and CDR2 SYGVKD. The CDR3 runs to 13 residues. Trimming pared 6 bases from V and 3 bases from J, leaving 11 bases between.

Of note for this clone: At one end, the junction sequence differs from germline, possibly due to a read error. This rearrangement joins TRBV5-4 to TRBJ2-7; TRBD1 matches at 9 bases. The CDR3 totals 15 residues. CDR1 is SGHNT, CDR2 YYREEE, per germline (reference sequence). The CDR3 coding sequence is TGCGCCAGCAGCCAAGATGGGACAGGGTACTACGAGCAGTACTTC. Protein sequence: CASSQDGTGYYEQYF.